The 19 T cell receptor beta chains below were found in one sample sequenced in a study of T cell repertoires in cytomegalovirus infection. TCRdb used MiXCR to reprocess the reads, holding one entry per CDR3 protein. The profile shows tens of thousands of distinct CDR3 sequences, approximately 3.6% of them singletons. Sample: PBMCs. Receptor source: a human donor in good health (CMV status not recorded). Some clones in this sample may be carry-over from other donors' samples.

This clonotype has a count of ten or more. The chain links TRBV7-2 to TRBJ1-2; no firm D call. The CDR3 is made up of 13 amino acids. The germline gives CDR1 SGHTA, CDR2 FQGNSA. Between the trimmed V and J ends, which lost 5 bases and 4 bases, there was a span of 11 bases. CDR3 protein: CASSQTITYGYTF. The CDR3 DNA follows: TGTGCCAGCAGCCAGACAATTACCTATGGCTACACCTTC.

The genes are TRBV5-1 and TRBJ1-1; a weak D match, TRBD1 (5 bases). The CDR3 length is 16 residues. The V gene lost 2 bases and the J gene lost 1 base, with 15 bases spanning the gap. From germline, CDR1 is SGHRS and CDR2 YFSETQ. CDR3 in amino acids: CASSLTLGVPNTEAFF. The CDR3 DNA sequence: TGCGCCAGCAGCTTAACCTTGGGGGTTCCGAACACTGAAGCTTTCTTT.

Many counts were recorded for this clonotype. J is TRBJ1-2 and V is TRBV7-9, with 8 positions matching TRBD1. V shed 5 bases and J 0 bases; nucleotides not matched to a gene: 8. Looked up from germline, CDR1 is SEHNR and CDR2 is FQNEAQ (reference sequence). The CDR3 contains 16 residues. For the CDR3, the DNA is TGTGCCAGCAGCACTACTGTGACAGGGGCTAACTATGGCTACACCTTC. Translated: CASSTTVTGANYGYTF.

There are many counts of this clonotype. This chain links TRBV6-2 or TRBV6-3 with TRBJ2-3, with 8 bases identical to TRBD2. The CDR3 contains 18 residues. The V and J ends lost 0 bases and 6 bases, in that order; junction bases with no gene match: 14. Germline V gene sequence: CDR1 MNHEY, CDR2 SVGEGT. This chain's CDR3 is CASSYSDFSGERSDTQYF. The CDR3 DNA sequence: TGTGCCAGCAGTTACTCCGACTTTAGCGGGGAAAGGTCGGATACGCAGTATTTT.

The V gene is TRBV7-2, the J gene TRBJ2-3; D is undetermined. Germline assignment: CDR1 SGHTA and CDR2 FQGNSA. The V end was cut by 4 bases, the J end by 5 bases, with 10 bases between. The CDR3 runs 13 residues. The DNA of the CDR3 is TGTGCCAGCAGCTGGGTGACAATAGATACGCAGTATTTT. Protein sequence: CASSWVTIDTQYF.

This clonotype was recorded at least ten times. The chain combines TRBV7-2 with TRBJ1-1, with 8 positions matching TRBD1. CDR1 SGHTA and CDR2 FQGNSA come from the germline V gene. The length of the CDR3 is 16 residues. With V trimmed by 1 base and J by 4 bases, 8 bases remained unmatched. CDR3 sequence (DNA): TGTGCCAGCAGCTTAGGACAGGGGAGGAAGTCCACTGAAGCTTTCTTT. It specifies CASSLGQGRKSTEAFF.

Many counts were recorded for this clonotype. At one of its ends the junction is not consistent with the germline gene, which may arise from a read error. The chain recombines TRBV7-7 with TRBJ2-1; 8 bases fit TRBD1. In germline, CDR1 is SSHAT, CDR2 FNYEAQ (reference sequence). This CDR3 has 13 amino acids. The CDR3 sequence is CASSPDRGHEQFF. The CDR3 nucleotides read TGTGCTAGCAGTCCTGACAGGGGCCATGAGCAGTTCTTC.

Ten or more counts support this clonotype. The chain combines TRBV6-8 with TRBJ2-7, with 12 bases that match TRBD1. The ends lost 2 bases at V and 3 bases at J; junction bases unmatched: 2. The CDR3 is made up of 15 amino acids. Germline lookup yields CDR1 MNHGY and CDR2 SAAAGT. Here the CDR3 reads CASSYRDRGLYEQYF. For the CDR3, the DNA is TGTGCCAGCAGTTACCGGGACAGGGGGCTCTACGAGCAGTACTTC.

This clonotype showed up many times. This chain connects TRBV6-1 to TRBJ2-3; no clear D gene. The CDR3 contains 13 residues. Trimming pared 6 bases from V and 1 base from J, leaving 8 bases between. Looked up from germline, CDR1 is MNHNS and CDR2 is SASEGT. The CDR3 coding sequence is TGTGCCAGCAGGGCAGGAGGCACAGATACGCAGTATTTT. This translates into CASRAGGTDTQYF.

This clonotype was detected many times. The chain links TRBV6-4 to TRBJ2-5; 7 bases are shared with TRBD1. CDR1 is MRHNA, CDR2 SNTAGT, per germline. This CDR3 is 16 amino acids long. Germline trimming cut 4 bases from V and 4 bases from J; bases unmatched to any gene: 12. CDR3 residues: CASSVDPTGRIETQYF. The CDR3 DNA is TGTGCCAGCAGTGTCGACCCGACAGGGAGAATAGAGACCCAGTACTTC.

The table lists this clonotype with many counts. The J gene is TRBJ2-7, the V gene TRBV6-2 or TRBV6-3; perhaps D is TRBD1 or TRBD2 (5 bases each). The CDR3 spans 13 residues. The V and J ends lost 8 bases and 3 bases respectively, with 14 bases between them. Germline CDR1 reads MNHEY; CDR2 reads SVGEGT. The CDR3 is CASDLGEHYEQYF. DNA for the CDR3: TGTGCCAGCGACTTGGGGGAGCACTACGAGCAGTACTTC.

At least ten counts were recorded for this clonotype. V gene TRBV4-3 combines with J gene TRBJ2-1; D unclear. The CDR3 covers 13 residues. Trimming removed 1 base from V and 6 bases from J, with 7 bases in between. The V gene's germline CDR1 is LGHNA and CDR2 YSLEER. The CDR3 DNA reads as TGCGCCAGCAGCCAAGTTAGGACCAATGAGCAGTTCTTC. This sequence encodes CASSQVRTNEQFF.

This clonotype was found many times. V usage is TRBV5-1 and J usage is TRBJ2-7, with a tentative D call TRBD1 (7 bases). Trimming took off 4 bases at V and 3 bases at J, with 17 bases between the two ends. Germline lookup yields CDR1 SGHRS and CDR2 YFSETQ. There are 15 residues in the CDR3. The CDR3 loop reads CASSRRGTESYEQYF. For the CDR3, the DNA is TGCGCCAGCAGCAGGAGGGGGACAGAGAGCTACGAGCAGTACTTC.

The rearrangement uses TRBV20-1 and TRBJ2-3; D possibly corresponds to TRBD2 (5 bases). Trimming left V 0 bases short and J 2 bases short, with 15 bases between. The CDR3 runs 16 residues. Germline V gives CDR1 DFQATT, CDR2 SNEGSKA (reference sequence). The CDR3 spells CSARDISAYPTDTQYF. The CDR3, as DNA: TGCAGTGCTAGAGATATTAGCGCCTACCCCACAGATACGCAGTATTTT.

This clonotype showed up many times. The rearrangement uses TRBV7-2 and TRBJ1-2, with a weak D call TRBD1 (6 bases). The CDR3 covers 17 residues. The V end lost 3 bases, the J end lost 0 bases, and 17 bases lay between the germline ends. Germline assignment: CDR1 SGHTA and CDR2 FQGNSA. The CDR3 loop reads CASSFLQGSYTNYGYTF. As DNA, the CDR3 is TGTGCCAGCAGCTTTCTACAGGGTAGCTACACTAACTATGGCTACACCTTC.

This clonotype was detected many times. The V and J genes are TRBV7-2 and TRBJ2-5; D may be TRBD2 (5 bases). CDR1 and CDR2 from the germline V gene are SGHTA and FQGNSA. The CDR3 runs 16 residues. Between the trimmed V and J ends, which lost 3 bases and 5 bases, there was a span of 19 bases. CDR3 protein: CASSFFLDSGEETQYF. Written as DNA, the CDR3 is TGTGCCAGCAGCTTTTTTTTGGACTCGGGTGAGGAGACCCAGTACTTC.

This clonotype was counted at least ten times. This chain joins TRBV7-2 and TRBJ1-5, with 7 nucleotides matching TRBD1. This CDR3 contains 13 residues. V was pared by 8 bases and J by 3 bases, with 4 bases of the junction left unmatched. Germline V gene data show CDR1 as SGHTA and CDR2 as FQGNSA. CDR3 protein: CASGGGVNQPQHF. In DNA form, the CDR3 reads TGTGCCAGCGGAGGGGGCGTCAATCAGCCCCAGCATTTT.

This clonotype was detected ten times or more. The chain employs TRBV7-8 and TRBJ1-2; 8 positions agree with TRBD1. The CDR3 has 14 amino acids. V shed 5 bases and J 5 bases; nucleotides not matched to a gene: 7. Per germline, CDR1 SGHVS and CDR2 FQNEAQ. In DNA, the CDR3 is TGTGCCAGCAGCCCGCGGACAGGGCCATATGGCTACACCTTC. Its protein product is CASSPRTGPYGYTF.

The chain recombines TRBV7-2 with TRBJ1-2; 7 bases agree with TRBD1. The CDR3 runs to 13 residues. The trim removed 2 bases at V and 13 bases at J, leaving 10 bases unmatched. The germline gives CDR1 SGHTA, CDR2 FQGNSA. Here the CDR3 reads CASSLRDSRVFTF. CDR3 sequence (DNA): TGTGCCAGCAGCTTAAGGGACAGTAGAGTCTTCACCTTC.